The sequence of this T cell receptor (beta chain) was determined in a study of T cells in Graves' hyperthyroidism and ophthalmopathy. About the study: Once the initial diagnosis was made, peripheral blood was obtained before any treatment. Study conclusions and caveats: Most thyroid clonotypes with frequency above 0.001 were detected in blood. In simple terms, a model built on 13 V-J features told ophthalmopathy apart from stable hyperthyroidism.

This clonotype was found many times. Its specificity is unknown. Amplified TCR beta CDR3 regions came from RNA transcripts. HTBI primers were used for first-round RT-PCR of the TCR CDR3. TCRdb redid the calling of the multiplex PCR reads with MiXCR, one entry per CDR3 protein. The sample holds about 770,000 distinct CDR3 sequences, 15% to 20% seen once. Per germline, CDR1 MNHNS and CDR2 SASEGT. The CDR3 is 12 residues long. V lost 11 bases, J lost 2 bases, and 5 bases stayed unmatched. Patients aged 18 to 65 had newly diagnosed hyperthyroidism that had lasted under 2 months. The TCR was taken from a woman aged 45-65 years with Graves' hyperthyroidism that later progressed to Graves' ophthalmopathy. V gene TRBV6-1 combines with J gene TRBJ2-5, with 7 positions matching TRBD1. Input material: blood. CDR3 region: CAGGQPQETQYF. The CDR3 DNA sequence: TGTGCCGGGGGACAGCCTCAAGAGACCCAGTACTTC.